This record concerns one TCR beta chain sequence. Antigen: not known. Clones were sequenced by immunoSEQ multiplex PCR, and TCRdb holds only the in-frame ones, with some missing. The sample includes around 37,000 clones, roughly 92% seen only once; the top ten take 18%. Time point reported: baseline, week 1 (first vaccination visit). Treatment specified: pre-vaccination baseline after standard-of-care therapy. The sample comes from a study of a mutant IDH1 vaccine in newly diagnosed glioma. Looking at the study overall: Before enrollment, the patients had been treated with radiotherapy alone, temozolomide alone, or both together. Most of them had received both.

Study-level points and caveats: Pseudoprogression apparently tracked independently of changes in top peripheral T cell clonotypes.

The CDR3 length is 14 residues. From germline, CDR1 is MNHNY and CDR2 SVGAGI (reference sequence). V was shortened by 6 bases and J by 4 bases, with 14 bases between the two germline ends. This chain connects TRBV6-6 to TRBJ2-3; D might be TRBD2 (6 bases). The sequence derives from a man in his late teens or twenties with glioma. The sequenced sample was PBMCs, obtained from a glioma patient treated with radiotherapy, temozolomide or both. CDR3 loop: CASSPGVRADTQYF. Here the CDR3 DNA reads TGTGCCAGCAGCCCGGGAGTAAGAGCAGATACGCAGTATTTT.